The rows below give T cell receptor beta chains drawn from one sample of a study of identifying expanded T cells in peripheral blood. Here immunoSEQ multiplex PCR was the method, and the copy in TCRdb shows in-frame clones only, minus some. Here the sample spans more than 95,000 clones, around four fifths being singletons. Sequenced material: blood. These receptors all come from a person aged 18 to 75 in good health. Each CDR3 is given with its conserved first and last residue. The D gene is left open where the match is weak. Clone size appears in some rows only: once, few, many, or a class for an expanded clone.

TRBD1	TRBV2	-	TRBJ1-1	CASSEDRTGVRTEAFF	TGTGCCAGCAGTGAAGATAGGACAGGGGTCAGGACTGAAGCTTTCTTT
-	TRBV29-1	once	TRBJ1-2	CSVEGEGLGYGYTF	TGCAGCGTTGAGGGAGAGGGACTTGGCTATGGCTACACCTTC
-	TRBV19	-	TRBJ1-5	CASSIMGTGQPQHF	TGTGCCAGTAGTATAATGGGGACGGGCCAGCCCCAGCATTTT
-	TRBV14	-	TRBJ1-1	CASSQSLVMNTEAFF	TGTGCCAGCAGCCAGAGCCTCGTTATGAACACTGAAGCTTTCTTT
TRBD1	TRBV7-2	-	TRBJ2-5	CASSSKLRGHSETQYF	TGTGCCAGCAGCTCGAAATTAAGGGGGCACTCAGAGACCCAGTACTTC
-	TRBV19	-	TRBJ1-1	CASSIGDWNTEAFF	TGTGCCAGTAGTATAGGGGACTGGAACACTGAAGCTTTCTTT
-	TRBV19	few	TRBJ2-3	CASSIRGQSPSNTQYF	TGTGCCAGTAGTATCCGCGGACAGAGCCCGTCGAATACGCAGTATTTT
TRBD1	TRBV19	-	TRBJ1-2	CASSGQGTFHYGYTF	TGTGCCAGTTCGGGACAGGGGACCTTTCACTATGGCTACACCTTC
-	TRBV5-7	-	TRBJ2-3	CASSPSTDTQYF	TGTGCCAGCAGCCCCAGCACAGATACGCAGTATTTT
-	TRBV5-4	-	TRBJ1-4	CASSSLPGEKLFF	TGTGCCAGCAGTTCACTTCCGGGGGAAAAACTGTTTTTT
-	TRBV19	-	TRBJ1-5	CASSPGGSSNQPQHF	TGTGCCAGTAGTCCCGGGGGGAGTAGCAATCAGCCCCAGCATTTT
TRBD1	TRBV4-3	-	TRBJ1-5	CASSQDLVRTGSNQPQHF	TGCGCCAGCAGCCAAGACTTAGTAAGGACAGGGAGCAATCAGCCCCAGCATTTT
-	TRBV30	once	TRBJ1-2	CAWNPDTARYGYTF	TGTGCCTGGAATCCCGACACCGCCCGCTATGGCTACACCTTC
-	TRBV7-8	few	TRBJ2-1	CASRETRYEQFF	TGTGCCAGCAGAGAGACACGTTATGAGCAGTTCTTC
TRBD1	TRBV6-5	-	TRBJ1-1	CASRRQGGTEAFF	TGTGCCAGCAGAAGACAGGGGGGGACTGAAGCTTTCTTT
TRBD1	TRBV30	-	TRBJ2-5	CAWIIRGGWQETQYF	TGTGCCTGGATTATACGAGGGGGCTGGCAAGAGACCCAGTACTTC
-	TRBV11-3	-	TRBJ2-1	CASSLGGPNEQFF	TGTGCCAGCAGCCTCGGGGGGCCCAATGAGCAGTTCTTC
TRBD1	TRBV7-2	-	TRBJ1-2	CATAPWGQRTNYGYTF	TGTGCCACCGCCCCGTGGGGACAGCGGACTAACTATGGCTACACCTTC
TRBD2	TRBV4-3	-	TRBJ2-7	CASSQELLAGDPYEQYF	TGCGCCAGCAGCCAAGAGTTACTAGCGGGGGACCCCTACGAGCAGTACTTC
-	TRBV30	few	TRBJ2-2	CACTNTGELFF	TGTGCCTGTACGAACACCGGGGAGCTGTTTTTT
-	TRBV5-1	-	TRBJ1-2	CASSLDLNGYTF	TGCGCCAGCAGCTTAGACCTGAATGGCTACACCTTC
-	TRBV5-1	-	TRBJ1-2	CASSLEQGGHYGYTF	TGCGCCAGCAGCTTGGAACAGGGTGGACACTATGGCTACACCTTC
-	TRBV2	-	TRBJ2-1	CASSDGYNEQFF	TGTGCCAGCAGTGATGGGTACAATGAGCAGTTCTTC
-	TRBV7-2	-	TRBJ1-3	CASSLTGTPIYF	TGTGCCAGCAGCTTAACAGGGACCCCCATATATTTT
-	TRBV5-1	-	TRBJ1-2	CASSFQGHGYTF	TGCGCCAGCAGCTTTCAGGGCCATGGCTACACCTTC
-	TRBV6-4	-	TRBJ2-1	CASSDSGGGNEQFF	TGTGCCAGCAGTGACTCCGGGGGAGGCAATGAGCAGTTCTTC
-	TRBV5-6	-	TRBJ1-1	CASSPGLMNTEAFF	TGTGCCAGCAGCCCAGGACTCATGAACACTGAAGCTTTCTTT
TRBD2	TRBV7-8	-	TRBJ2-7	CASSLGTGTSDEQYF	TGTGCCAGCAGCTTGGGTACCGGGACTAGCGACGAGCAGTACTTC
-	TRBV7-2	-	TRBJ2-5	CASSRTAQETQYF	TGTGCCAGCAGCCGGACAGCCCAAGAGACCCAGTACTTC
-	TRBV7-2	few	TRBJ2-2	CASSLQGITGELFF	TGTGCCAGCAGCTTACAGGGTATAACCGGGGAGCTGTTTTTT
-	TRBV11-2	-	TRBJ1-1	CASSLVLNTEAFF	TGTGCCAGCAGCTTAGTTCTAAACACTGAAGCTTTCTTT
-	TRBV11-2	-	TRBJ2-7	CASSAGSLFYEQYF	TGTGCCAGCAGCGCGGGATCCCTCTTTTACGAGCAGTACTTC
-	TRBV4-3	-	TRBJ2-5	CASSYTTSGDGETQYF	TGCGCCAGCAGTTATACCACCTCAGGGGATGGAGAGACCCAGTACTTC
-	TRBV18	-	TRBJ1-5	CASSPDRSQPQHF	TGTGCCAGCTCACCGGACAGAAGTCAGCCCCAGCATTTT
-	TRBV30	-	TRBJ2-7	CAWRVRGGRPYEQYF	TGTGCCTGGAGGGTTAGGGGGGGACGGCCATACGAGCAGTACTTC
TRBD1	TRBV7-9	-	TRBJ2-5	CASSWRTGKKQTQYF	TGTGCCAGCAGCTGGCGGACAGGGAAAAAGCAGACCCAGTACTTC
-	TRBV2	-	TRBJ2-7	CASSGDGNYEQYF	TGTGCCAGCAGTGGGGATGGCAACTACGAGCAGTACTTC
-	TRBV9	-	TRBJ2-5	CASSVGGGSIVETQYF	TGTGCCAGCAGCGTTGGGGGCGGATCCATCGTCGAGACCCAGTACTTC
-	TRBV4-1	-	TRBJ2-3	CASSQEGGVRDTQYF	TGCGCCAGCAGCCAGGAGGGGGGCGTAAGAGATACGCAGTATTTT
-	TRBV7-9	-	TRBJ1-1	CASRPPANTEAFF	TGTGCCAGCAGACCCCCAGCGAACACTGAAGCTTTCTTT
-	TRBV5-1	-	TRBJ2-5	CASSAQGLRETQYF	TGCGCCAGCAGCGCGCAGGGTTTAAGGGAGACCCAGTACTTC
-	TRBV12-5	-	TRBJ1-2	CASGLGWGSYGYTF	TGTGCTAGTGGTTTGGGTTGGGGTTCCTATGGCTACACCTTC
TRBD2	TRBV9	-	TRBJ2-1	CASSVHSGGDYNEQFF	TGTGCCAGCAGCGTACATAGCGGGGGGGACTACAATGAGCAGTTCTTC
-	TRBV5-6	-	TRBJ1-5	CASSLAWGADQPQHF	TGTGCCAGCAGCTTGGCCTGGGGCGCCGATCAGCCCCAGCATTTT
TRBD1	TRBV10-2	-	TRBJ1-5	CASSDQGQAHQPQHF	TGCGCCAGCAGTGACCAGGGACAGGCTCATCAGCCCCAGCATTTT
TRBD2	TRBV7-2	-	TRBJ2-5	CASSRVAGLAAETQYF	TGTGCCAGCAGCCGGGTCGCCGGGCTAGCGGCAGAGACCCAGTACTTC
-	TRBV6-1	-	TRBJ2-7	CASSLQGTYEQYF	TGTGCCAGCAGCCTACAGGGCACCTACGAGCAGTACTTC
TRBD1	TRBV15	-	TRBJ2-5	CATSRERVGQGLRETQYF	TGTGCCACCAGCAGGGAACGAGTGGGACAGGGCCTTCGAGAGACCCAGTACTTC
-	TRBV4-3	-	TRBJ2-1	CASSQDRTPSGGNEQFF	TGCGCCAGCAGCCAAGATCGGACCCCCTCCGGAGGCAATGAGCAGTTCTTC
-	TRBV7-9	-	TRBJ2-1	CASSPPPGDEQFF	TGTGCCAGCAGCCCCCCTCCGGGGGATGAGCAGTTCTTC
TRBD1	TRBV5-4	-	TRBJ1-1	CASGQGTGRAEAFF	TGTGCCAGCGGACAGGGAACAGGTCGGGCTGAAGCTTTCTTT
-	TRBV19	-	TRBJ2-4	CASSIGGAAKNIQYF	TGTGCCAGTAGTATAGGGGGCGCAGCCAAAAACATTCAGTACTTC
-	TRBV4-3	-	TRBJ2-1	CASSHRLADEQFF	TGCGCCAGCAGCCATCGGCTAGCCGATGAGCAGTTCTTC
TRBD2	TRBV14	-	TRBJ2-3	CASSLGRTSGGPTDTQYF	TGTGCCAGCAGCCTCGGGAGGACTAGCGGGGGTCCCACAGATACGCAGTATTTT